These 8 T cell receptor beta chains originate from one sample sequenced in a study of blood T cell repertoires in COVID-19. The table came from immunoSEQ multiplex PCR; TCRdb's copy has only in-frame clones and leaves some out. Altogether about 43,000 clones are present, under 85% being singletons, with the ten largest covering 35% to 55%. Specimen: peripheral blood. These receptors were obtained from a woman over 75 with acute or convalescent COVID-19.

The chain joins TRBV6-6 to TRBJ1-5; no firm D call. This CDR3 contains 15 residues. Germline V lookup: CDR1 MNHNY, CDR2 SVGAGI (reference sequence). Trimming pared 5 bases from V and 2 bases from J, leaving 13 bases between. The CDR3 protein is CASSLGRVGNQPQHF. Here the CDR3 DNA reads TGTGCCAGCAGTCTAGGGAGGGTGGGCAATCAGCCCCAGCATTTT.

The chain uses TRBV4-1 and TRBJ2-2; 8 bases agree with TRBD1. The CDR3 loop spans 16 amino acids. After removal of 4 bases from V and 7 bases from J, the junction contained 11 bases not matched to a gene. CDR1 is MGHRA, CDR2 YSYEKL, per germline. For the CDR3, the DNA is TGCGCCAGCAGCCTCCACGCCAGGGGGCAGGTCGGGGAGCTGTTTTTT. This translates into CASSLHARGQVGELFF.

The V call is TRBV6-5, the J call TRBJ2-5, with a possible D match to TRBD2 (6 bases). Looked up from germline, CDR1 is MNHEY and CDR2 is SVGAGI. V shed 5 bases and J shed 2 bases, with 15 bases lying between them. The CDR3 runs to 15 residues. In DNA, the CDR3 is TGTGCCAGCAGTCCCCCCGGGAGCCTGCAAGAGACCCAGTACTTC. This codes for CASSPPGSLQETQYF.

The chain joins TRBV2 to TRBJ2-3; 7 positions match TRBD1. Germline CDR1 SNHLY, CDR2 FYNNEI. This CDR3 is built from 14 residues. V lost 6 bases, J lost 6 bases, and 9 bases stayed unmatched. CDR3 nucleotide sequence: TGTGCCAGCAGCCGCGACAGGGATTGGGATACGCAGTATTTT. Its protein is CASSRDRDWDTQYF.

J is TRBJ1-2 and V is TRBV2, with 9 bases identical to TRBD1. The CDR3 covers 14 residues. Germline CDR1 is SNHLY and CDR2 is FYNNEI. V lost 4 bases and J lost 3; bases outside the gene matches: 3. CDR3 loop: CASSVQGADYGYTF. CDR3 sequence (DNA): TGTGCCAGCAGTGTACAGGGGGCGGACTATGGCTACACCTTC.

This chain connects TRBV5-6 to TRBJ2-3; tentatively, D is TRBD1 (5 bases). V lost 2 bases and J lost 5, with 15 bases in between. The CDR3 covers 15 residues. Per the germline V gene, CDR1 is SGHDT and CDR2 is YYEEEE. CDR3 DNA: TGTGCCAGCAGCTTTACAGGAGCTCAGGTAGATACGCAGTATTTT. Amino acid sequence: CASSFTGAQVDTQYF.

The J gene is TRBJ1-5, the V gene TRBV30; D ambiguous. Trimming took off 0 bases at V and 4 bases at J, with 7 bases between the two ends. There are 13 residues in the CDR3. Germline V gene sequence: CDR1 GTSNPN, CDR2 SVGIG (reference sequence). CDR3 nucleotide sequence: TGTGCCTGGAGTGTAACCAGTAATCAGCCCCAGCATTTT. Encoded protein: CAWSVTSNQPQHF.

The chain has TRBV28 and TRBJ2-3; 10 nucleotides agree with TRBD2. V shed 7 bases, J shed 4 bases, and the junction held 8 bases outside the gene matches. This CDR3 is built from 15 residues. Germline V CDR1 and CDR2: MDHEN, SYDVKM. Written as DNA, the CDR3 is TGTGCCAGCATCCTTAGCGGGGGGTTGGCAGATACGCAGTATTTT. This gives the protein CASILSGGLADTQYF.